Shown below are 7 T cell receptor beta chains from a single sample sequenced in a study of blood T cell repertoires in COVID-19. TCRdb's table, derived via immunoSEQ multiplex PCR, lists solely in-frame clones and lacks some. The sample lists roughly 190,000 clones, 75% to 95% occurring once. The sequencing input was peripheral blood. The receptors derive from a man aged 50 to 60 with acute or convalescent COVID-19.

This chain connects TRBV6-5 to TRBJ2-7, with D perhaps TRBD2 (5 bases). This CDR3 spans 10 amino acids. V shed 8 bases and J shed 5 bases, with 7 bases lying between them. The germline CDR1 and CDR2 sequences are MNHEY and SVGAGI. DNA of the CDR3: TGTGCCAGCGGGAGACACGAGCAGTACTTC. This gives the protein CASGRHEQYF.

The chain uses TRBV9 and TRBJ2-2; TRBD2 might be the D (6 bases). The CDR3 spans 16 residues. CDR1 and CDR2 (germline): SGDLS, YYNGEE. Trimming cost V 0 bases and J 5 bases, with 14 bases left between them. CDR3 residues: CASSVAQAGRTGELFF. CDR3 bases: TGTGCCAGCAGCGTAGCACAGGCGGGACGGACCGGGGAGCTGTTTTTT.

The chain couples TRBV10-2 to TRBJ2-4; 8 positions match TRBD1. Trimming at V came to 7 bases and at J to 1 base, leaving 6 bases not matched to a gene. Germline CDR1 and CDR2: WSHSY and SAAADI. CDR3 length equals 15 residues. The CDR3 DNA sequence: TGCGCCAGCAATACAGGGGGTTTTGCCAAAAACATTCAGTACTTC. This sequence encodes CASNTGGFAKNIQYF.

CDR3 in amino acids: CASSMGSGTGSYEQYF. The CDR3 DNA is TGTGCCAGCAGCATGGGATCCGGGACAGGGTCCTACGAGCAGTACTTC. This chain links TRBV27 with TRBJ2-7, with TRBD1 identical over 9 bases. V lost 6 bases, J lost 1 base, and 10 bases stayed unmatched. From germline, CDR1 is MNHEY and CDR2 SMNVEV (reference sequence). The CDR3 extends over 16 amino acids.

This chain joins TRBV27 and TRBJ2-5, with 11 bases fitting TRBD2. V lost 4 bases and J lost 3; bases outside the gene matches: 4. The CDR3 has 15 amino acids. CDR1 MNHEY and CDR2 SMNVEV come from the germline V gene (reference sequence). The CDR3 is CASSSVAGGKETQYF. For the CDR3, the DNA is TGTGCCAGCAGTTCAGTAGCGGGAGGGAAAGAGACCCAGTACTTC.

This chain uses TRBV19 with TRBJ1-4; 7 positions match TRBD1. V gave up 5 bases and J gave up 8 bases; unmatched junction bases: 14. The length of the CDR3 is 16 residues. Per the germline V gene, CDR1 is LNHDA and CDR2 is SQIVND (reference sequence). The chain's CDR3 is CASSPGVEQGREKLFF. The CDR3 DNA sequence: TGTGCCAGTAGTCCAGGAGTAGAACAGGGGAGGGAAAAACTGTTTTTT.

The chain is built from TRBV9 and TRBJ1-3; TRBD1 is a possible D gene (6 bases). Between the trimmed V and J ends, which lost 0 bases and 4 bases, there was a span of 20 bases. CDR1 is SGDLS, CDR2 YYNGEE, per germline. There are 18 residues in the CDR3. For the CDR3, the DNA is TGTGCCAGCAGCGTAGATATAGGGACAAGGTCGGTCGGAAACACCATATATTTT. Translating it yields CASSVDIGTRSVGNTIYF.